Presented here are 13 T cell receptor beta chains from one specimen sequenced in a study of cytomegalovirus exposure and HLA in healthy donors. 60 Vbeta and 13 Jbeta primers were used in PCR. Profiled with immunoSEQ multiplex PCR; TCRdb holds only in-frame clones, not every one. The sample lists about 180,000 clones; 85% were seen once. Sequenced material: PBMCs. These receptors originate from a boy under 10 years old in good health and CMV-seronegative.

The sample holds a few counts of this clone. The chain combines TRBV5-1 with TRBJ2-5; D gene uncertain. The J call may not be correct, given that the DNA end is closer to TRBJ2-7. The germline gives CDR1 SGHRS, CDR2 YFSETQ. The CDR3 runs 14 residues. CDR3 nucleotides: TGCGCCAGCAGCCGTGTCTCCCTTACCTACGAGCAGTACTTC. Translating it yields CASSRVSLTYEQYF.

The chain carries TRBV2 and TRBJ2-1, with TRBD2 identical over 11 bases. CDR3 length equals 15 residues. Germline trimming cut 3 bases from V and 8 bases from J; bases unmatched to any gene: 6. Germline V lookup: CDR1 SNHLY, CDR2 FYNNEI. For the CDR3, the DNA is TGTGCCAGCAGTGACCTAGCGGGAGGTGGCGATGAGCAGTTCTTC. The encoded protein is CASSDLAGGGDEQFF.

The CDR3 sequence is CAWSVQSNQPQHF. DNA of the CDR3: TGTGCCTGGAGTGTACAGTCCAATCAGCCCCAGCATTTT. The V and J genes are TRBV30 and TRBJ1-5; no clear D. The V end lost 0 bases, the J end lost 3 bases, and 6 bases lay between the germline ends. The CDR3 runs 13 residues. Germline V gives CDR1 GTSNPN, CDR2 SVGIG (reference sequence).

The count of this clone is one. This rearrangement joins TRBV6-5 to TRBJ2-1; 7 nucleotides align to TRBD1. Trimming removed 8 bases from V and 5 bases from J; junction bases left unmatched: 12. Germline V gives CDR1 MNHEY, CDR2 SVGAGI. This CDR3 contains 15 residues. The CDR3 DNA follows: TGTGCCAGCGACCGCGGACAGGCCCTTCACAATGAGCAGTTCTTC. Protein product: CASDRGQALHNEQFF.

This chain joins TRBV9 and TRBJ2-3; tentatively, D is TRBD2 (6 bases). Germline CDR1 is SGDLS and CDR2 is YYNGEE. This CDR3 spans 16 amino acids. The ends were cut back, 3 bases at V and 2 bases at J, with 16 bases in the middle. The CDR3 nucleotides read TGTGCCAGCAGCGACGGTTTTAGGGACTTCACAGATACGCAGTATTTT. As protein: CASSDGFRDFTDTQYF. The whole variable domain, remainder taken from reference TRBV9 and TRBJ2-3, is DSGVTQTPKHLITATGQRVTLRCSPRSGDLSVYWYQQSLDQGLQFLIQYYNGEERAKGNILERFSAQQFPDLHSELNLSSLELGDSALYFCASSDGFRDFTDTQYFGPGTRLTVL.

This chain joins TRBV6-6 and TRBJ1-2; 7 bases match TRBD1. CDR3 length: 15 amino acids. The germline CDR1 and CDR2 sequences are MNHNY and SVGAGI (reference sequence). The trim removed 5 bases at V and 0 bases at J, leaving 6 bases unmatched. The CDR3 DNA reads TGTGCCAGCAGTACGGACAGGACAGCTAACTATGGCTACACCTTC. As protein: CASSTDRTANYGYTF.

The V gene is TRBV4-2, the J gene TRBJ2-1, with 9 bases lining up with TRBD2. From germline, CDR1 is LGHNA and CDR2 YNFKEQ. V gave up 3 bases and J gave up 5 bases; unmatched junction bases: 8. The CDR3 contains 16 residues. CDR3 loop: CASSQGLAGRNNEQFF. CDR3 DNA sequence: TGTGCCAGCAGCCAGGGTCTAGCGGGACGGAACAATGAGCAGTTCTTC.

The CDR3 bases are TGCGCCAGCAGCGAACTAGCAATCGGGGAGCAGTACTTC. Translated, it gives CASSELAIGEQYF. The chain couples TRBV5-1 to TRBJ2-7; weak D call: TRBD2 (6 bases). The V gene lost 4 bases and the J gene lost 7 bases, with 15 bases spanning the gap. The CDR3 is 13 residues long. From germline, CDR1 is SGHRS and CDR2 YFSETQ.

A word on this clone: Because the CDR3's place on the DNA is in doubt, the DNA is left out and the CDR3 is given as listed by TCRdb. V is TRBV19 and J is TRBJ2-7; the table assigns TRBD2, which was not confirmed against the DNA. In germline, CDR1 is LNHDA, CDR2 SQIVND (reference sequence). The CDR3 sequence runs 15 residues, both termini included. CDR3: CASTSTLGSSYEQYF.

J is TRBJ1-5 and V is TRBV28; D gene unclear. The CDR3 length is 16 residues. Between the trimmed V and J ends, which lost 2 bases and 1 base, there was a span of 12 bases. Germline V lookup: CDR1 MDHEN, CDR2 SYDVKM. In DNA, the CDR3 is TGTGCCAGCAGTTTACGGGGAGCCCCAAGCAATCAGCCCCAGCATTTT. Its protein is CASSLRGAPSNQPQHF.

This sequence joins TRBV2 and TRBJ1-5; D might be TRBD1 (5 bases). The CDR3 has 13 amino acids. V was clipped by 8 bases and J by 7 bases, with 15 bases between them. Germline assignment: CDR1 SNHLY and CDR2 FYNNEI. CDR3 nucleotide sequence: TGTGCCAGCGGGGGGGAAGGGGAGCAGCCCCAGCATTTT. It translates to CASGGEGEQPQHF.

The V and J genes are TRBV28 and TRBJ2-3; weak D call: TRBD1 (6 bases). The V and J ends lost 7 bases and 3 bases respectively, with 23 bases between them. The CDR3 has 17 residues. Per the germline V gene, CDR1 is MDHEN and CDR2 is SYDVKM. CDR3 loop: CASIGFPGRGSTDTQYF. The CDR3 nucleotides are TGTGCCAGCATAGGATTCCCTGGCAGGGGTTCGACAGATACGCAGTATTTT.

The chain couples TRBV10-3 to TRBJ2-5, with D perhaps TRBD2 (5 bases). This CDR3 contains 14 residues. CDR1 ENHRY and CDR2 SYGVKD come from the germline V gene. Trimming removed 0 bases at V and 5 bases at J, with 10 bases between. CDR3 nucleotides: TGTGCCATCAGTGAGTCGCTAGCTCCGGAGACCCAGTACTTC. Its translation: CAISESLAPETQYF.